The entry below gives a single T cell receptor (beta chain) sequence along with its context. The data stem from a study of T-cell memory formation after mild COVID-19. Using its own MiXCR run on the 5' RACE reads, TCRdb lists one record per CDR3 protein. The profile covers under 600,000 distinct CDR3 sequences, with roughly 20% appearing a single time and roughly 8.1% taken by the ten largest. The germline CDR1 and CDR2 sequences are SGHTA and FQGNSA. Trimming pared 1 base from V and 8 bases from J, leaving 12 bases between. The CDR3 runs 15 residues. The TCR sequence derives from an adult woman who had mild COVID-19 (a few samples of this study predate the infection). Cell type and time point are not known. What was sequenced was PBMCs or a T cell subset sorted from them (not recorded which). The rearrangement links TRBV7-2 to TRBJ1-6; D possibly corresponds to TRBD1 (6 bases). The CDR3 here is CASSLGTGKDSPLHF. Written as DNA, the CDR3 is TGTGCCAGCAGCTTAGGCACAGGGAAAGATTCACCCCTCCACTTT.